This T cell receptor beta chain derives from a study of read filtering for tumor transcriptome and immune sequencing. Study-wide context: Under 10 patients were R-ISS I, roughly 15 were R-ISS II, six or seven were R-ISS III. Per sample, TCR-region reads ranged about 4 to 11 million by IR-seq, 85 to 1273 by RNA-seq.

Molecular barcoded adaptors covering alpha/delta and beta/gamma chains were used on approximately 400 ng RNA. TCRdb fed the reads into MiXCR, producing one record per CDR3 protein. The table lists 13,000 to 15,000 distinct CDR3 sequences, roughly 22% of them singletons, with around 81% in the top ten. The sample was a population of CD138-negative cells sorted from bone marrow. The sequence came from a donor aged 40 or over with multiple myeloma.

CDR3 DNA: TGTGCCATCATACCGGGACCAAGGGGCATCGGGGAGCTGTTTTTT. Translated, it gives CAIIPGPRGIGELFF. The chain is built from TRBV12-3 or TRBV12-4 and TRBJ2-2; D assignment may be TRBD1 or TRBD2 (5 bases each). The V end was cut by 10 bases, the J end by 7 bases, with 22 bases between. This CDR3 is built from 15 residues.